This passage covers 28 T cell receptor beta chains from one sample sequenced in a study of blood T cells in healthy people across ages. A second about 7 to 11 cycle PCR used barcoded and J-beta primers. MiXCR, run by TCRdb on the 5' RACE reads, gives a single entry per CDR3 protein. Here the sample spans a few hundred thousand distinct CDR3 sequences, about a quarter being singletons. These data also featured in a second study, about T cells of mothers and their children.

Sequencing was carried out using blood. The receptor source for this set is a boy aged 2 to 10 in good health.

This rearrangement joins TRBV29-1 to TRBJ2-7; 8 bases fit TRBD1. With V trimmed by 6 bases and J by 2 bases, 6 bases remained unmatched. CDR1 is SQVTM, CDR2 ANQGSEA, per germline. This CDR3 comprises 13 residues. The CDR3 nucleotides read TGCAGCGTGACAGGGGCCACGACCTACGAGCAGTACTTC. Amino acids: CSVTGATTYEQYF.

The chain has TRBV10-3 and TRBJ2-1; TRBD2 matches at 9 bases. Germline V gives CDR1 ENHRY, CDR2 SYGVKD. V was pared by 3 bases and J by 8 bases, with 5 bases of the junction left unmatched. This CDR3 comprises 14 residues. CDR3 bases: TGTGCCATCAGTGATACGGGACTAGCAGATGAGCAGTTCTTC. Its protein is CAISDTGLADEQFF.

This rearrangement joins TRBV7-2 to TRBJ2-1; the match to TRBD2 covers 7 bases. CDR3 length: 19 amino acids. V lost 2 bases and J lost 1; bases outside the gene matches: 14. Germline CDR1 and CDR2: SGHTA and FQGNSA. The CDR3 sequence is CASSLSVGGGTRSYNEQFF. The CDR3 coding sequence is TGTGCCAGCAGCTTATCTGTTGGGGGGGGTACCAGGTCCTACAATGAGCAGTTCTTC.

V gene TRBV24-1 combines with J gene TRBJ1-4, with TRBD1 identical over 10 bases. V trimming: 6 bases; J trimming: 4 bases; junction bases outside the gene matches: 10. This CDR3 spans 17 amino acids. The germline V gene has CDR1 KGHDR and CDR2 SFDVKD. CDR3 amino acids: CATSPGQGRLGNEKLFF. The CDR3 DNA reads TGTGCCACCAGTCCGGGACAGGGGCGACTGGGTAATGAAAAACTGTTTTTT.

The table lists this clonotype with a few counts. V is TRBV20-1 and J is TRBJ2-7, with a weak D call TRBD1 (5 bases). The V end was cut by 3 bases, the J end by 3 bases, with 12 bases between. The CDR3 has 13 amino acids. CDR1 and CDR2 from the germline V gene are DFQATT and SNEGSKA (reference sequence). The CDR3 DNA sequence: TGCAGTGCTAGCAAGGGGATTGGCTACGAGCAGTACTTC. The encoded protein is CSASKGIGYEQYF.

The table lists this clonotype with a few counts. The chain combines TRBV9 with TRBJ2-3, with 10 positions matching TRBD2. This CDR3 is built from 17 residues. With 4 bases clipped from V and 5 bases from J, the junction kept 13 bases outside the gene matches. Germline V lookup: CDR1 SGDLS, CDR2 YYNGEE. Here the CDR3 DNA reads TGTGCCAGCAGCCCCCGAAGTCTAGCGGGAGAGGTAGATACGCAGTATTTT. Translation: CASSPRSLAGEVDTQYF.

The chain employs TRBV12-3 or TRBV12-4 and TRBJ2-7, with TRBD2 matching 10 bases. The CDR3 spans 15 residues. The J segment lost 3 bases and the V segment lost 3 bases, leaving 5 bases of the junction unmatched. CDR3 sequence (DNA): TGTGCCAGCAGTTTTGGGCCTAGCGGGAGCTACGAGCAGTACTTC. It yields the protein CASSFGPSGSYEQYF.

This clonotype was counted a few times. This chain links TRBV20-1 with TRBJ2-7; 14 bases agree with TRBD2. The ends lost 0 bases at V and 4 bases at J; junction bases unmatched: 8. The CDR3 has 17 residues. Germline values: CDR1 DFQATT, CDR2 SNEGSKA (reference sequence). CDR3 sequence (DNA): TGCAGTGCTAGAGATAGGACTAGCGGGAGGCCGGCGTACGAGCAGTACTTC. Its protein is CSARDRTSGRPAYEQYF.

This clonotype showed up many times. The rearrangement uses TRBV15 and TRBJ2-5; D possibly matches TRBD1 or TRBD2 (5 bases each). Trimming removed 0 bases from V and 4 bases from J, with 12 bases in between. The CDR3 has 15 amino acids. CDR1 is LNHNV, CDR2 YYDKDF, per germline (reference sequence). The CDR3 here is CATSRDGGEGETQYF. CDR3 nucleotides: TGTGCCACCAGCAGAGATGGGGGAGAAGGAGAGACCCAGTACTTC. Supplemented by reference TRBV15 and TRBJ2-5, the full variable domain reads DAMVIQNPRYQVTQFGKPVTLSCSQTLNHNVMYWYQQKSSQAPKLLFHYYDKDFNNEADTPDNFQSRRPNTSFCFLDIRSPGLGDTAMYLCATSRDGGEGETQYFGPGTRLLVL.

This clonotype occurred a few times. The gene calls are TRBV7-2 and TRBJ1-3; TRBD1 aligns across 9 bases. Germline CDR1 SGHTA, CDR2 FQGNSA. The length of the CDR3 is 15 residues. The J segment lost 4 bases and the V segment lost 2 bases, leaving 3 bases of the junction unmatched. CDR3 in amino acids: CASSLMGQGGNTIYF. The CDR3 DNA reads TGTGCCAGCAGCTTAATGGGACAGGGAGGAAACACCATATATTTT.

The chain is built from TRBV20-1 and TRBJ2-5; 9 bases map to TRBD2. Trimming removed 1 base from V and 5 bases from J; junction bases left unmatched: 11. This CDR3 comprises 16 residues. Germline V gene lookup returns CDR1 DFQATT and CDR2 SNEGSKA (reference sequence). For the CDR3, the DNA is TGCAGTGCTAGAGGGTCTAGCGGGGCCGTGGTGGAGACCCAGTACTTC. This encodes CSARGSSGAVVETQYF.

This clonotype was seen a few times. The J gene is TRBJ2-5, the V gene TRBV7-2; D call uncertain. Germline V CDR1 and CDR2: SGHTA, FQGNSA. V lost 5 bases, J lost 4 bases, and 14 bases lay in between. The CDR3 extends over 14 amino acids. This chain's CDR3 is CASSPLGWGETQYF. DNA for the CDR3: TGTGCCAGCAGCCCCCTTGGGTGGGGAGAGACCCAGTACTTC.

The J gene is TRBJ2-7, the V gene TRBV20-1; 13 bases are shared with TRBD2. This CDR3 is 16 amino acids long. The junction had 6 bases not matched to a gene; V was cut back by 4 bases and J by 0 bases. CDR1 DFQATT and CDR2 SNEGSKA come from the germline V gene (reference sequence). CDR3 nucleotide sequence: TGCAGTGCTACGGGACTAGCGGGATCTTTCTCCTACGAGCAGTACTTC. It yields the protein CSATGLAGSFSYEQYF.

This clonotype was observed many times. The gene calls are TRBV29-1 and TRBJ2-5, with 10 bases identical to TRBD2. CDR3 length: 14 amino acids. The germline V gene has CDR1 SQVTM and CDR2 ANQGSEA. V was pared by 3 bases and J by 5 bases, with 6 bases of the junction left unmatched. The DNA for the CDR3 is TGCAGCGTTGAGCGAGAAGCGGGAGGGGAGACCCAGTACTTC. It is translated as CSVEREAGGETQYF. The whole variable domain, remainder taken from reference TRBV29-1 and TRBJ2-5, is SAVISQKPSRDICQRGTSLTIQCQVDSQVTMMFWYRQQPGQSLTLIATANQGSEATYESGFVIDKFPISRPNLTFSTLTVSNMSPEDSSIYLCSVEREAGGETQYFGPGTRLLVL.

The table lists this clonotype with a few counts. The genes are TRBV6-6 and TRBJ2-3; possible D gene TRBD2, 7 bases. The CDR3 spans 14 residues. V was trimmed by 6 bases and J by 0 bases, leaving 10 bases between them. Germline-derived CDR1 and CDR2 are MNHNY and SVGAGI (reference sequence). The CDR3: CASRQGGSTDTQYF. The CDR3 DNA is TGTGCCAGCAGACAGGGAGGGAGCACAGATACGCAGTATTTT.

This chain uses TRBV3-1 with TRBJ2-3; 9 nucleotides agree with TRBD2. Trimming at V came to 2 bases and at J to 2 bases, leaving 2 bases not matched to a gene. Germline V gives CDR1 LGHDT, CDR2 YNNKEL (reference sequence). This CDR3 region has 15 residues. This CDR3 is CASSQLAGITDTQYF. Here the CDR3 DNA reads TGTGCCAGCAGCCAACTAGCGGGGATCACAGATACGCAGTATTTT.

About this clonotype itself: At one boundary the junction diverges from the germline segment, which might be a read error. The chain couples TRBV12-3 or TRBV12-4 to TRBJ2-7; TRBD1 agrees at 10 bases. This CDR3 comprises 14 residues. The DNA of the CDR3 is TGTGCCGGCAGTTCGACAGGGGGCCAGGTCTGGCAGTACTTC. This encodes CAGSSTGGQVWQYF.

About this clonotype itself: Compared with germline, one end of the junction differs, possibly owing to a read error. The J gene is TRBJ2-5, the V gene TRBV11-2, with 7 nucleotides matching TRBD2. From germline, CDR1 is SGHAT and CDR2 FQNNGV. This CDR3 comprises 13 residues. The CDR3 sequence is CASSDSGLGTQDF. CDR3 in DNA: TGTGCCAGCAGCGATAGCGGGCTAGGGACCCAGGACTTC.

Many counts were recorded for this clonotype. The CDR3 protein is CSVGRDRSSETQYF. CDR3 DNA: TGCAGCGTTGGACGGGACAGGTCGAGCGAGACCCAGTACTTC. The V and J genes are TRBV29-1 and TRBJ2-5, with 8 positions matching TRBD1. J gave up 5 bases and V 4 bases, and 9 bases lay outside the gene matches. Germline CDR1 and CDR2: SQVTM and ANQGSEA. The CDR3 sequence is 14 residues long.

This clonotype came up many times. The chain joins TRBV7-2 to TRBJ1-6; the D gene is possibly TRBD1 (6 bases). The CDR3 is 14 residues long. Trimming left V 5 bases short and J 8 bases short, with 13 bases between. Germline loops: CDR1 SGHTA, CDR2 FQGNSA. The CDR3 here is CASSPGASYSPLHF. The CDR3 DNA reads TGTGCCAGCAGCCCAGGGGCCAGTTATTCACCCCTCCACTTT. The entire variable domain, with the rest obtained from reference TRBV7-2 and TRBJ1-6, is as follows: GAGVSQSPSNKVTEKGKDVELRCDPISGHTALYWYRQSLGQGLEFLIYFQGNSAPDKSGLPSDRFSAERTGGSVSTLTIQRTQQEDSAVYLCASSPGASYSPLHFGNGTRLTVT.

The genes are TRBV9 and TRBJ2-7, with D possibly being TRBD1 (6 bases). This CDR3 spans 16 amino acids. Trimming shortened V by 3 bases and J by 1 base, and 17 bases separated the two germline ends. CDR1 and CDR2 (germline): SGDLS, YYNGEE. The CDR3 nucleotides are TGTGCCAGCAGCGGGGGGCCGGGACGAGTATCCTACGAGCAGTACTTC. This encodes CASSGGPGRVSYEQYF.

A few counts support this clonotype. The chain uses TRBV12-3 or TRBV12-4 and TRBJ2-7, with D perhaps matching TRBD1 (6 bases). Trimming left V 6 bases short and J 0 bases short, with 9 bases between. The CDR3 sequence is 13 residues long. The CDR3, as DNA: TGTGCCAGCAGGTTGGACAGCTCCTACGAGCAGTACTTC. It yields the protein CASRLDSSYEQYF.

This clonotype came up a few times. V gene TRBV2 combines with J gene TRBJ2-1; the D call may be TRBD1 or TRBD2 (7 bases each). The length of the CDR3 is 14 residues. Germline V lookup: CDR1 SNHLY, CDR2 FYNNEI. V was trimmed by 7 bases and J by 10 bases, leaving 20 bases between them. In nucleotides, the CDR3 is TGTGCCAGCATGCAGACAGGGAGGGGCAACGAGCAGTTCTTC. Translated, it gives CASMQTGRGNEQFF.

The rearrangement joins TRBV4-3 to TRBJ2-5; D perhaps matches TRBD2 (6 bases). This CDR3 comprises 14 residues. Germline-derived CDR1 and CDR2 are LGHNA and YSLEER. Deletions cut 0 bases from V and 1 base from J, with 6 bases between. For the CDR3, the DNA is TGCGCCAGCAGCCAAGATAGCGGCCAAGAGACCCAGTACTTC. Translating it yields CASSQDSGQETQYF.

V and J are TRBV9 and TRBJ2-5, with TRBD2 matching over 12 bases. The J call is uncertain, as TRBJ2-7 better fits the DNA end. The CDR3 sequence is 15 residues long. Germline CDR1 is SGDLS and CDR2 is YYNGEE. The CDR3 sequence: CASSPSGRALHEQYF. The CDR3 nucleotides are TGTGCCAGCAGCCCTAGCGGGAGGGCCCTCCACGAGCAGTACTTC.

The rearrangement joins TRBV7-9 to TRBJ2-4, with D perhaps being TRBD1 or TRBD2 (5 bases each). The V gene lost 5 bases and the J gene lost 2 bases, with 13 bases spanning the gap. CDR1 and CDR2 (germline): SEHNR, FQNEAQ (reference sequence). CDR3 length: 15 residues. The CDR3 reads CASSTWDVSKNIQYF. CDR3 bases: TGTGCCAGCAGCACCTGGGACGTTTCCAAAAACATTCAGTACTTC.

This chain links TRBV6-5 with TRBJ2-5; maybe TRBD1 (6 bases). Germline V gene lookup returns CDR1 MNHEY and CDR2 SVGAGI. This CDR3 contains 14 residues. V was clipped by 5 bases and J by 2 bases, with 12 bases between them. The chain's CDR3 is CASSQGTHQETQYF. CDR3 DNA sequence: TGTGCCAGCAGTCAAGGGACACATCAAGAGACCCAGTACTTC.

This clonotype was seen a few times. This rearrangement joins TRBV20-1 to TRBJ1-4; TRBD1 matches 7 bases. Per germline, CDR1 DFQATT and CDR2 SNEGSKA (reference sequence). This CDR3 has 14 amino acids. V gave up 2 bases and J gave up 6 bases; unmatched junction bases: 6. CDR3 in amino acids: CSARQGQSHEKLFF. Here the CDR3 DNA reads TGCAGTGCTAGACAGGGACAGTCGCATGAAAAACTGTTTTTT.